This T cell receptor (beta chain) was sequenced for a study of CD8+CD57+ T cells in acquired aplastic anemia. The use of genomic DNA as template underpinned the TCR beta VDJ and CDR3 profiling. TCRdb reanalysed the reads using MiXCR and keeps one entry per CDR3 protein. Of 400,000 to 600,000 distinct CDR3 sequences detected, about a third appear once; the ten largest clones hold around 0.82%. It was patients with CD8+CD57+ cell expansion by flow cytometry who were chosen for sequencing. This clonotype was counted many times. The germline V and J ends were trimmed by 3 bases and 1 base, with 11 bases remaining between them. The CDR3 sequence is 15 residues long. Germline lookup yields CDR1 ENHRY and CDR2 SYGVKD.

The sequence came from a human donor with aplastic anemia. Sequenced sample: sorted CD4+, CD8+, or CD8+CD57+ T cells (not recorded which) from PBMCs. This chain joins TRBV10-3 and TRBJ2-3; D is ambiguous. CDR3 DNA sequence: TGTGCCATCAGTGACCTCTTCCCCCGCACAGATACGCAGTATTTT. It yields the protein CAISDLFPRTDTQYF.